These T cell receptor beta chains were read from a single sample in a study of shared clonotypes between healthy human individuals. Repertoires were generated with immunoSEQ multiplex PCR, while TCRdb's copy carries only in-frame clones and drops some. Among 1.5 million to 1.9 million clones, 95% to 99% were seen once, and the ten largest hold roughly 0.45%. The sequencing sample was made of naive CD4+ T cells sorted from blood. These receptors were taken from a man aged 25 to 40 in good health. The CDR3 runs from the conserved cysteine through the conserved F or W. The D gene is left open where the match is weak. Clone size is not always given. Where it is, it says once, few, many or a class for expanded clones.

d_call: -
v_call: TRBV9
clone_size: -
j_call: TRBJ1-4
cdr3_aa: CASSVAGSANEKLFF
cdr3_nt: TGTGCCAGCAGCGTAGCCGGCTCGGCTAATGAAAAACTGTTTTTT

d_call: TRBD1
v_call: TRBV18
clone_size: -
j_call: TRBJ1-2
cdr3_aa: CASSPPDRAVGYTF
cdr3_nt: TGTGCCAGCTCACCGCCGGACAGGGCAGTTGGCTACACCTTC

d_call: TRBD2
v_call: TRBV6-5
clone_size: -
j_call: TRBJ2-2
cdr3_aa: CASMGLGMNTGELFF
cdr3_nt: TGTGCCAGCATGGGACTAGGAATGAACACCGGGGAGCTGTTTTTT

d_call: -
v_call: TRBV9
clone_size: -
j_call: TRBJ2-7
cdr3_aa: CASSPQGLGGYEQYF
cdr3_nt: TGTGCCAGCAGCCCGCAAGGACTAGGGGGATACGAGCAGTACTTC

d_call: -
v_call: TRBV29-1
clone_size: -
j_call: TRBJ1-4
cdr3_aa: CSVYKGSEKLFF
cdr3_nt: TGCAGCGTTTATAAGGGGAGCGAAAAACTGTTTTTT

d_call: -
v_call: TRBV7-2
clone_size: -
j_call: TRBJ2-6
cdr3_aa: CASSLGVSGANVLTF
cdr3_nt: TGTGCCAGCAGCCTAGGGGTCTCTGGGGCCAACGTCCTGACTTTC

d_call: TRBD2
v_call: TRBV6-6
clone_size: -
j_call: TRBJ2-7
cdr3_aa: CASSHLVSGRANEQYF
cdr3_nt: TGTGCCAGCAGCCACCTCGTCAGCGGGAGGGCTAACGAGCAGTACTTC

d_call: -
v_call: TRBV7-2
clone_size: -
j_call: TRBJ1-4
cdr3_aa: CASSAGTEKLFF
cdr3_nt: TGTGCCAGCAGCGCCGGGACAGAAAAACTGTTTTTT

d_call: TRBD2
v_call: TRBV7-8
clone_size: -
j_call: TRBJ2-1
cdr3_aa: CASSRSGRGSYNEQFF
cdr3_nt: TGTGCCAGCAGCCGGAGCGGGAGGGGGTCCTACAATGAGCAGTTCTTC

d_call: TRBD2
v_call: TRBV9
clone_size: -
j_call: TRBJ2-2
cdr3_aa: CASSVTSGAVLTGELFF
cdr3_nt: TGTGCCAGCAGCGTAACTAGCGGGGCAGTCCTCACCGGGGAGCTGTTTTTT

d_call: TRBD1
v_call: TRBV5-1
clone_size: -
j_call: TRBJ2-4
cdr3_aa: CASSLGDREDIQYF
cdr3_nt: TGCGCCAGCAGCTTGGGGGACAGGGAGGACATTCAGTACTTC

d_call: TRBD1
v_call: TRBV18
clone_size: -
j_call: TRBJ2-7
cdr3_aa: CASSLTGVPGSYEQYF
cdr3_nt: TGTGCCAGCTCACTAACAGGGGTTCCGGGAAGCTACGAGCAGTACTTC

d_call: TRBD1
v_call: TRBV7-7
clone_size: -
j_call: TRBJ2-1
cdr3_aa: CASSEAPGQGYNEQFF
cdr3_nt: TGTGCTAGCAGCGAGGCACCGGGACAGGGCTACAATGAGCAGTTCTTC

d_call: TRBD1
v_call: TRBV6-5
clone_size: -
j_call: TRBJ2-1
cdr3_aa: CASTRTGLDEQFF
cdr3_nt: TGTGCCAGCACCCGGACAGGGTTGGATGAGCAGTTCTTC

d_call: -
v_call: TRBV5-1
clone_size: -
j_call: TRBJ1-1
cdr3_aa: CASSFIDRNTEAFF
cdr3_nt: TGCGCCAGCAGCTTCATAGACCGGAACACTGAAGCTTTCTTT

d_call: -
v_call: TRBV29-1
clone_size: -
j_call: TRBJ2-7
cdr3_aa: CSVEDRDRPYEQYF
cdr3_nt: TGCAGCGTTGAAGACCGGGACCGACCCTACGAGCAGTACTTC

d_call: -
v_call: TRBV11-2
clone_size: -
j_call: TRBJ2-7
cdr3_aa: CASSLPRQKKSTYEQYF
cdr3_nt: TGTGCCAGCAGCTTACCTCGACAGAAAAAATCAACCTACGAGCAGTACTTC

d_call: -
v_call: TRBV9
clone_size: -
j_call: TRBJ1-3
cdr3_aa: CASSVEGVAGNTIYF
cdr3_nt: TGTGCCAGCAGCGTAGAGGGGGTAGCTGGAAACACCATATATTTT

d_call: TRBD2
v_call: TRBV5-1
clone_size: -
j_call: TRBJ2-1
cdr3_aa: CASSLGSGTLDNEQFF
cdr3_nt: TGCGCCAGCAGCTTGGGTAGCGGGACTCTTGACAATGAGCAGTTCTTC

d_call: -
v_call: TRBV6-1
clone_size: -
j_call: TRBJ1-3
cdr3_aa: CASSVEGNTIYF
cdr3_nt: TGTGCCAGCAGTGTTGAAGGAAACACCATATATTTT

d_call: -
v_call: TRBV11-2
clone_size: once
j_call: TRBJ1-2
cdr3_aa: CASSPGALIYGYTF
cdr3_nt: TGTGCCAGCAGCCCAGGGGCATTGATCTATGGCTACACCTTC

d_call: TRBD1
v_call: TRBV29-1
clone_size: -
j_call: TRBJ2-1
cdr3_aa: CSVEGDRGNTQFF
cdr3_nt: TGCAGCGTCGAAGGGGACAGGGGAAACACACAGTTCTTC

d_call: TRBD1
v_call: TRBV6-6
clone_size: -
j_call: TRBJ2-1
cdr3_aa: CASNQGQLYNEQFF
cdr3_nt: TGTGCCAGCAACCAGGGACAGCTGTACAATGAGCAGTTCTTC

d_call: -
v_call: TRBV9
clone_size: once
j_call: TRBJ2-2
cdr3_aa: CASSVGNSQGGELFF
cdr3_nt: TGTGCCAGCAGCGTAGGAAATAGCCAAGGAGGGGAGCTGTTTTTT

d_call: -
v_call: TRBV7-9
clone_size: -
j_call: TRBJ1-2
cdr3_aa: CASSGDRNYGYTF
cdr3_nt: TGTGCCAGCAGCGGAGACAGGAACTATGGCTACACCTTC

d_call: TRBD2
v_call: TRBV9
clone_size: -
j_call: TRBJ2-3
cdr3_aa: CASSLQLAGSTDTQYF
cdr3_nt: TGTGCCAGCAGCCTCCAACTAGCGGGAAGCACAGATACGCAGTATTTT

d_call: -
v_call: TRBV11-2
clone_size: -
j_call: TRBJ2-1
cdr3_aa: CASSLVINEQFF
cdr3_nt: TGTGCCAGCAGCTTAGTTATCAATGAGCAGTTCTTC

d_call: TRBD1
v_call: TRBV7-9
clone_size: -
j_call: TRBJ2-7
cdr3_aa: CASSPNRGEQYF
cdr3_nt: TGTGCCAGCAGCCCGAACAGGGGCGAGCAGTACTTC

d_call: -
v_call: TRBV18
clone_size: once
j_call: TRBJ2-7
cdr3_aa: CASSQDQHGEQYF
cdr3_nt: TGTGCCAGCTCACAAGACCAGCATGGCGAGCAGTACTTC

d_call: -
v_call: TRBV27
clone_size: -
j_call: TRBJ2-7
cdr3_aa: CASRTGYEQYF
cdr3_nt: TGTGCCAGCAGGACGGGATACGAGCAGTACTTC

d_call: -
v_call: TRBV5-1
clone_size: -
j_call: TRBJ2-3
cdr3_aa: CASSAGHTTDTQYF
cdr3_nt: TGCGCCAGCAGCGCCGGACATACCACAGATACGCAGTATTTT

d_call: -
v_call: TRBV7-9
clone_size: -
j_call: TRBJ1-2
cdr3_aa: CASSLAPIKTDTNYGYTF
cdr3_nt: TGTGCCAGCAGCTTAGCCCCAATCAAGACAGACACGAACTATGGCTACACCTTC

d_call: -
v_call: TRBV7-6
clone_size: -
j_call: TRBJ2-2
cdr3_aa: CASSFGQPGELFF
cdr3_nt: TGTGCCAGCAGCTTTGGACAGCCCGGGGAGCTGTTTTTT

d_call: TRBD1
v_call: TRBV28
clone_size: -
j_call: TRBJ1-2
cdr3_aa: CASSSGGYGYTF
cdr3_nt: TGTGCCAGCAGCTCAGGGGGATATGGCTACACCTTC

d_call: -
v_call: TRBV13
clone_size: -
j_call: TRBJ2-2
cdr3_aa: CASSLRDLVTGELFF
cdr3_nt: TGTGCCAGCAGCTTGCGGGACCTCGTTACCGGGGAGCTGTTTTTT

d_call: TRBD2
v_call: TRBV28
clone_size: -
j_call: TRBJ2-1
cdr3_aa: CASSSTGLAGWSSYNEQFF
cdr3_nt: TGTGCCAGCAGTTCAACGGGACTAGCGGGATGGAGCTCCTACAATGAGCAGTTCTTC

d_call: -
v_call: TRBV7-2
clone_size: -
j_call: TRBJ1-2
cdr3_aa: CASSSRQLQYYGYTF
cdr3_nt: TGTGCCAGCAGCTCTCGACAATTACAATATTATGGCTACACCTTC

d_call: -
v_call: TRBV5-6
clone_size: -
j_call: TRBJ2-2
cdr3_aa: CASSLLWEINTGELFF
cdr3_nt: TGTGCCAGCAGCTTGTTGTGGGAGATCAATACCGGGGAGCTGTTTTTT

d_call: -
v_call: TRBV7-9
clone_size: -
j_call: TRBJ1-1
cdr3_aa: CASSPTAGVTEAFF
cdr3_nt: TGTGCCAGCAGCCCCACTGCGGGGGTCACTGAAGCTTTCTTT

d_call: TRBD2
v_call: TRBV5-5
clone_size: -
j_call: TRBJ2-3
cdr3_aa: CASSLVSLAGRTDTQYF
cdr3_nt: TGTGCCAGCAGCTTGGTATCCTTAGCGGGTCGCACAGATACGCAGTATTTT